The source of this TCR beta chain is a study of identical twins (TCRdb year 2016). Background on the whole study: To test whether fetal clonotypes persist, the study used deep sequencing on TCR alpha and beta repertoires from monozygotic twins, unrelated adults of various ages, and cord blood. To rule out contamination, replicate twin experiments were performed at different times with different library preparation protocols.

Every donor was a healthy Caucasian. What the work shows at the level of the full study, not this receptor alone: Abundant cord blood beta clonotypes had fewer insertions, young adult naive repertoires showed a similar but weaker trend, and memory repertoires showed no such trend. The excess sharing between twins in beta out-of-frame sequences was weaker because fewer shared sequences reduced the signal-to-noise ratio. Compared with coincidental sharing between unrelated individuals, an excess of low generation-probability sequences was observed among out-of-frame TCR alpha sequences shared between twins. Because the same donors could not be followed over many years, the conclusions relied on cross-sectional statistical analysis. In monozygotic twins, out-of-frame TCR alpha sharing was systematically underestimated by recombination models, although the models agreed with sharing between unrelated individuals. Invariant T cells such as MAIT and iNKT could partly confound zero-insertion analyses, although diverse VJ usage argued against such confounding for most clonotypes.

The library was generated by 5' RACE. The sequencing machine was an Illumina HiSeq 2000. Template switching added a universal primer binding site, and the final cDNA carried a unique molecular identifier that allowed TCR cDNA molecules to be counted accurately. First-strand cDNA for TCR alpha and beta chains was synthesized from specific primers in the conserved constant-segment region. To control for contamination, every cDNA library was double barcoded, receiving both a SMART-Mk sample barcode and Illumina barcodes. Two successive PCR steps introduced TruSeq adapter sequences along with Illumina sample barcodes. TCR alpha and beta cDNA libraries were sequenced on the Illumina HiSeq platform with custom primers. On the authors' methods: Raw reads were processed with MiGEC to extract unique molecular identifiers, and MiXCR was used to determine CDR3 positions. For each individual, recombination models were inferred using an EM algorithm with the repgenHMM and IGoR tools. The analysis of shared clonotypes was done with the tcR package in R, with sharing normalized by the product of cloneset sizes. To study raw recombination without the effects of thymic and clonal selection, out-of-frame nonproductive sequences were analyzed. TCRdb ran its own pipeline on the public reads, namely fastp trimming at Q25 and MiXCR clone calling, and kept in-frame beta chains. Here each entry gathers all rows of one CDR3 protein and keeps the most common genes and DNA. The V and J calls come from TCRdb's annotation, not from the publication. For this sample there are 1.5 million to 2 million distinct CDR3 sequences; around a third appear just once. The ten largest make up 0.25% to 0.3% of the sample.

Taken from the germline V gene (reference sequence), the CDR1 and CDR2 loops are DFQATT and SNEGSKA. Counted from cysteine to phenylalanine, this CDR3 has 14 amino acids. Solely the CDR3 DNA is kept, with 42 bases framed from the first base. On this clonotype: Its recognized antigen is unknown. The junction does not match germline at one end; this may be a read error.

The clonotype originates from a newborn girl in good health. The sequence is built from TRBV20-1 and TRBJ2-3; no D gene is confidently identified. Material for sequencing was cord blood. The base sequence is TGCGGTGCTAGGGCCCGGTTGGGCGTCGATACGCAGTATTTT. Translated, it gives CGARARLGVDTQYF.